This entry is about one T cell receptor (beta chain). This sample is drawn from a study of blood T cell repertoires in COVID-19. Study summary: PBMCs, B-cell-depleted T cells, or T cells provided the cDNA or gDNA that made up the material.

The data were produced by immunoSEQ multiplex PCR, yet TCRdb's version contains in-frame clones alone and is incomplete. The sample has approximately 19,000 clones, roughly 93% seen once. There are 12 residues in the CDR3. The V segment lost 8 bases and the J segment 12 bases; nucleotides outside the gene matches: 6. Germline loops: CDR1 MNHEY, CDR2 SMNVEV (reference sequence). The TCR sequence derives from a human donor in a cohort sampled during active COVID-19. The chain couples TRBV27 to TRBJ2-6; TRBD1 matches at 8 bases. Sequencing was carried out using peripheral blood. CDR3 region: CASGRGQGVLTF. The DNA of the CDR3 is TGTGCCAGCGGCAGGGGGCAAGGCGTCCTGACTTTC.